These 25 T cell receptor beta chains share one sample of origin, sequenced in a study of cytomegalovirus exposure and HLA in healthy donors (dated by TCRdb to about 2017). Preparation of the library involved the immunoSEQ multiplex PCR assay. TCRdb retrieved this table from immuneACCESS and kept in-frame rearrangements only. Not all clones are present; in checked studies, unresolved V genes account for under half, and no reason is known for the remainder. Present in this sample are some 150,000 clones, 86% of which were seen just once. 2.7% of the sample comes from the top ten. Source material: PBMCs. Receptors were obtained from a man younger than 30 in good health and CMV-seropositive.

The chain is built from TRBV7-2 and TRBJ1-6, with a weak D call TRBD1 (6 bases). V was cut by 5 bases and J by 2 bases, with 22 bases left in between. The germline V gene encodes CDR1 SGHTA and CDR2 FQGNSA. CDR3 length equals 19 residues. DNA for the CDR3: TGTGCCAGCAGCCATGTTAGAACGGGGGGCTTGACCTATAATTCACCCCTCCACTTT. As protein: CASSHVRTGGLTYNSPLHF.

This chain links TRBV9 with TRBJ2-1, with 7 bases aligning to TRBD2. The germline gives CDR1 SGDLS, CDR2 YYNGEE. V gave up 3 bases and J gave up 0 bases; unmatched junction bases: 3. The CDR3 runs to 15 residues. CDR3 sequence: CASSARGSSYNEQFF. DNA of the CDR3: TGTGCCAGCAGCGCCCGCGGGAGCTCCTACAATGAGCAGTTCTTC.

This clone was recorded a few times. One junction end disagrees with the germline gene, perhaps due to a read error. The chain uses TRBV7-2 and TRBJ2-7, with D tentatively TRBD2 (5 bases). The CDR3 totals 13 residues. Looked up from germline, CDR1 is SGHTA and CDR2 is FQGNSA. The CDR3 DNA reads TGTGCCAGCAGCTTGAGGGCCGTCAGTGGATGGGACTTC. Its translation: CASSLRAVSGWDF.

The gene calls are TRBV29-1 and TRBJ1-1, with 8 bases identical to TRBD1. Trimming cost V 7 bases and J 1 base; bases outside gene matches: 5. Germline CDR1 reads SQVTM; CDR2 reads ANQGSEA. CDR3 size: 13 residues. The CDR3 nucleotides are TGCAGCGCCGGACAGGGCTGGAACACTGAAGCTTTCTTT. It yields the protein CSAGQGWNTEAFF.

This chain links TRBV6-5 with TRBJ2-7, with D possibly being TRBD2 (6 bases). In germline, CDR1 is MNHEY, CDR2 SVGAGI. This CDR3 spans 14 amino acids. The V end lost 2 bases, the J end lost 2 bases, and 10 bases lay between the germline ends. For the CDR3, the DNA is TGTGCCAGCAGTTACAAGTGGGGGGCCTACGAGCAGTACTTC. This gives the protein CASSYKWGAYEQYF.

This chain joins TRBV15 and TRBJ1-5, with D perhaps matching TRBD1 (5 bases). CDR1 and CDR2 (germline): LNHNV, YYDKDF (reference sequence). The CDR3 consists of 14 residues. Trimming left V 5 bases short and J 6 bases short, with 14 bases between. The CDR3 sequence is CATSRGGTLQPQHF. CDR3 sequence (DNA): TGTGCCACCAGCCGGGGGGGGACCCTTCAGCCCCAGCATTTT.

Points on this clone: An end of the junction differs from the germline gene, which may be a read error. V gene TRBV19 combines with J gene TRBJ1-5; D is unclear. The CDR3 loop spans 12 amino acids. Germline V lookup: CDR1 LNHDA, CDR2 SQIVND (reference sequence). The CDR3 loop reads CASSTNYQPQHF. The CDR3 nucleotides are TGTGCCAGCAGTACCAATTATCAGCCCCAGCATTTT. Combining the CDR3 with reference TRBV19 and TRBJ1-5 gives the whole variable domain DGGITQSPKYLFRKEGQNVTLSCEQNLNHDAMYWYRQDPGQGLRLIYYSQIVNDFQKGDIAEGYSVSREKKESFPLTVTSAQKNPTAFYLCASSTNYQPQHFGDGTRLSIL.

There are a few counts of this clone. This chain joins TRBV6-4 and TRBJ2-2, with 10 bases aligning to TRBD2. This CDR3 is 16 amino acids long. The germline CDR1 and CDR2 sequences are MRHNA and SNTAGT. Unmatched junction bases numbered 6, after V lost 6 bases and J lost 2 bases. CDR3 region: CASSDTSGENTGELFF. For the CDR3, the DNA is TGTGCCAGCAGCGACACTAGCGGGGAAAACACCGGGGAGCTGTTTTTT.

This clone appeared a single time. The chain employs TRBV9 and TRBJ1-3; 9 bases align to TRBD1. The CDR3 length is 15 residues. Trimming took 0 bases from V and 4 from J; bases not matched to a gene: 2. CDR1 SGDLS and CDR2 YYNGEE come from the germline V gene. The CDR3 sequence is CASSVDRGLGNTIYF. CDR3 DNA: TGTGCCAGCAGCGTAGACAGGGGGCTCGGAAACACCATATATTTT.

The CDR3 here is CASTPQGYVSNQPQHF. DNA of the CDR3: TGTGCCAGCACCCCACAGGGCTACGTAAGCAATCAGCCCCAGCATTTT. This chain joins TRBV28 and TRBJ1-5; possibly TRBD1 for D (6 bases). The V end was cut by 7 bases, the J end by 1 base, with 17 bases between. The germline V gene has CDR1 MDHEN and CDR2 SYDVKM. The CDR3 is 16 residues long.

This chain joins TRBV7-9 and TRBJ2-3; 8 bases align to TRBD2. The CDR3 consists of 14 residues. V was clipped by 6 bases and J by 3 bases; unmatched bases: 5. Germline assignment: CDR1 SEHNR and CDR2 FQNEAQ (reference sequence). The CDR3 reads CASRREGYTDTQYF. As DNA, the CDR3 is TGTGCCAGCAGACGGGAGGGATATACAGATACGCAGTATTTT.

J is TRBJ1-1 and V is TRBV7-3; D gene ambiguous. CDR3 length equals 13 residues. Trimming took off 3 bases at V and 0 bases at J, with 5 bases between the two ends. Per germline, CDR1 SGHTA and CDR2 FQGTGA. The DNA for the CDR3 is TGTGCCAGCAGCTTTAGCATGAACACTGAAGCTTTCTTT. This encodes CASSFSMNTEAFF.

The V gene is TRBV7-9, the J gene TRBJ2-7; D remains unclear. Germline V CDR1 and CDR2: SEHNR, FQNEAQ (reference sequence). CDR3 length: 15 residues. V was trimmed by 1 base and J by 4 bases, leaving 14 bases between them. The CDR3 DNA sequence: TGTGCCAGCAGCTTAGAAGGCCGGCAGGCGTACGAGCAGTACTTC. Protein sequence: CASSLEGRQAYEQYF.

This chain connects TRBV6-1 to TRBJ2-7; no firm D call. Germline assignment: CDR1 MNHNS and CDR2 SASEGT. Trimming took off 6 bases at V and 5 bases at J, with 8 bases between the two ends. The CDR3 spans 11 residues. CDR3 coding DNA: TGTGCCAGCAGCTATGTCGACGAGCAGTACTTC. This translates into CASSYVDEQYF.

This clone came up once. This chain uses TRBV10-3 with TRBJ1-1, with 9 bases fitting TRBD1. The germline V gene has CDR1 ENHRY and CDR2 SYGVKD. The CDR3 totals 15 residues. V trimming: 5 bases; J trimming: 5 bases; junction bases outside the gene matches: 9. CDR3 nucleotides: TGTGCCATCAGTAATACCGGGACAGGGCAGACTGAAGCTTTCTTT. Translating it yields CAISNTGTGQTEAFF.

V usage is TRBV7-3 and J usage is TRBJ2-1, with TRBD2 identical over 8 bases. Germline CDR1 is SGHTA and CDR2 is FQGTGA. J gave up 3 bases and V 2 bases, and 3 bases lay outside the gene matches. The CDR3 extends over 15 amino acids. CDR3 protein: CASSLRGGLYNEQFF. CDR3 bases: TGTGCCAGCAGCTTACGGGGGGGCCTCTACAATGAGCAGTTCTTC. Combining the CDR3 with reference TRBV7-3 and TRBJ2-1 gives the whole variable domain GAGVSQTPSNKVTEKGKYVELRCDPISGHTALYWYRQSLGQGPEFLIYFQGTGAADDSGLPNDRFFAVRPEGSVSTLKIQRTERGDSAVYLCASSLRGGLYNEQFFGPGTRLTVL.

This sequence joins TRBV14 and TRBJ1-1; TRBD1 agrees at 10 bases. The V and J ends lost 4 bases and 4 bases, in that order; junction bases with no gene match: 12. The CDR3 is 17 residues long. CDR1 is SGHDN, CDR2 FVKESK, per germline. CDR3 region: CASSRETWTGGGTEAFF. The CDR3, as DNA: TGTGCCAGCAGCCGCGAGACCTGGACAGGGGGGGGCACTGAAGCTTTCTTT.

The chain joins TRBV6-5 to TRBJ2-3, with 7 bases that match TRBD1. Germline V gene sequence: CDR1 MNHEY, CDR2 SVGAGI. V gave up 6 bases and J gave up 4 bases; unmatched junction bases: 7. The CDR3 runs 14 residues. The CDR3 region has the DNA TGTGCCAGCAGGCCCCAGGGGGTAGCAGATACGCAGTATTTT. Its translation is CASRPQGVADTQYF.

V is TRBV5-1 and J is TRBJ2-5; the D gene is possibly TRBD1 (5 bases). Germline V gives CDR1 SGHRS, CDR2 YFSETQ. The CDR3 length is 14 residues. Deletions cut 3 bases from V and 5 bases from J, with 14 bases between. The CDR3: CASSWPQVRETQYF. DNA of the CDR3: TGCGCCAGCAGCTGGCCACAGGTTCGGGAGACCCAGTACTTC.

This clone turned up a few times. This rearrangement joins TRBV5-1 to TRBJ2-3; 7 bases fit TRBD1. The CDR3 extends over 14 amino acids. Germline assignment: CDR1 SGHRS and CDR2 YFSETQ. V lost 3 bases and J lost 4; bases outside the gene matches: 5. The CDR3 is CASSWETGPDTQYF. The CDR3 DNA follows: TGCGCCAGCAGCTGGGAGACAGGGCCAGATACGCAGTATTTT.

CDR3: CASSTRDSIEAFF. In DNA form, the CDR3 reads TGCGCCAGCAGCACCCGGGACAGCATAGAAGCTTTCTTT. The chain joins TRBV5-1 to TRBJ1-1; 7 bases agree with TRBD1. CDR1 SGHRS and CDR2 YFSETQ come from the germline V gene. V shed 4 bases, J shed 8 bases, and the junction held 8 bases outside the gene matches. This CDR3 spans 13 amino acids.

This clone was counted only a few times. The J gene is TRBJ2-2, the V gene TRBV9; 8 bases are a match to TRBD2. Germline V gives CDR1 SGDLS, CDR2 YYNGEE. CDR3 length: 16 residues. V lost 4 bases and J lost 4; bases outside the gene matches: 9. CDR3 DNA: TGTGCCAGCAGCAGAGATAGCGGGACTTCCACCGGGGAGCTGTTTTTT. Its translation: CASSRDSGTSTGELFF.

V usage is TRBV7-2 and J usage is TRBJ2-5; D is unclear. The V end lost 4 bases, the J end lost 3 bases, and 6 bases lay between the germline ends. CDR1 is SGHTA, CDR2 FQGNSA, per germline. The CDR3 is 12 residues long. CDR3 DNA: TGTGCCAGCAGCTCCCCAAAAGAGACCCAGTACTTC. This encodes CASSSPKETQYF.

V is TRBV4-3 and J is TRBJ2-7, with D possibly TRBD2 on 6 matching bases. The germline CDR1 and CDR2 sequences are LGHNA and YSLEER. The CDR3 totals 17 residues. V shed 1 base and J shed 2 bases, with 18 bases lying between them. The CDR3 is CASSQVMARASAYEQYF. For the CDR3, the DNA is TGCGCCAGCAGCCAAGTTATGGCTCGTGCTAGCGCCTACGAGCAGTACTTC.

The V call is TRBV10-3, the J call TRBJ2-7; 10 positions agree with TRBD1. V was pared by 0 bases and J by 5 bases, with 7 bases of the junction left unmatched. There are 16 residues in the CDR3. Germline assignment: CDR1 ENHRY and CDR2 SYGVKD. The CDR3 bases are TGTGCCATCAGTGAGTCGGCCGGGACAGGGGTCCACGAGCAGTACTTC. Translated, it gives CAISESAGTGVHEQYF.